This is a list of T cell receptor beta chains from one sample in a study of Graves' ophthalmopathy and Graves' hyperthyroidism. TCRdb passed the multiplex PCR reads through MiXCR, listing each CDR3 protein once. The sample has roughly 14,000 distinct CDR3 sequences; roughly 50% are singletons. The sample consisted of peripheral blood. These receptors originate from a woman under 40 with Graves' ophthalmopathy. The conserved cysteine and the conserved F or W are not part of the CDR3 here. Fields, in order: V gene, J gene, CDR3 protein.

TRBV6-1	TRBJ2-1	ASSVTNSGEQF
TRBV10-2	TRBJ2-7	ASGGRRSYEQY
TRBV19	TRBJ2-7	ASGPGGVYEQY
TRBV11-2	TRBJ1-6	ASSLRTGGSNSPLH
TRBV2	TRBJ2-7	ASSEAQGGTVRDPYEQY
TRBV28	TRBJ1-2	ASGIAGYGYT
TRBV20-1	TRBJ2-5	SALSRGRPETQY
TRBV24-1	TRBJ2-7	ATSDSDNSYEQY
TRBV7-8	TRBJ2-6	ASSTGAPGANVLT
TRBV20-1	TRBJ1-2	SARDRVNYGYT
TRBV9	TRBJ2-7	ASSFNAGAAYEQY
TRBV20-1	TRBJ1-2	SARDTDRGELYT
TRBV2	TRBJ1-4	ASSYRVIPGQRSLGEKLF
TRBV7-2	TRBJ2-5	ASSRDRQETQY
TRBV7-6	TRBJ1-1	ASSLGGVAEAF
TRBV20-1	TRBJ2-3	SAHTSTGGVDTQY
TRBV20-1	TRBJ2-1	SAILAGGPLSYNEQF
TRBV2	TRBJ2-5	ASSERSGVRRETQY
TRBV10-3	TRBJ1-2	AISESTREGGYT
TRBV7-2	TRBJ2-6	ASSTALAGANVLT
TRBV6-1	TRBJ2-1	ASSGGAGVLYNEQF
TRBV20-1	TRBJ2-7	SALRGGWSYEQY
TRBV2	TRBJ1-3	ASSERRGSSGNTIY
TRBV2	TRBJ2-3	ASSEDRGPADTQY
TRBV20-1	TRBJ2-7	SAQESAYEQY
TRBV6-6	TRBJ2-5	ASRTRRGDGETQY
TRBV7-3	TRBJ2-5	ASSLGLAGKETQY
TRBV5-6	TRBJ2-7	ASSWVGLGRYEQY
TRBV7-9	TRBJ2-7	ASSPASPISYEQY
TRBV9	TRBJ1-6	ACSSAAGGAIHSPIH
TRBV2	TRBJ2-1	ASSEALGGNEQF
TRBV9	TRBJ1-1	ASSVEGQGYTEAF
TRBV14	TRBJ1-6	ASSQLPVPHPLGAPLH
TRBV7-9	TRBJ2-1	ASSSPLDFRINGQF
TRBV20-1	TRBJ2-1	SARGDEQF
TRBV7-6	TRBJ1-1	ASSLNVGVNTEAF
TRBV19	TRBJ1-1	ASSIEGIMNTEAF
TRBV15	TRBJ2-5	ASSGVAGETQY
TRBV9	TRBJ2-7	TSSVDREFDEQY
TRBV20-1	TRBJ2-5	SAYGIKETQY
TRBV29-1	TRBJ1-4	SGGTGTNEKLF
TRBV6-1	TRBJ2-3	ASKGPSTDTQY
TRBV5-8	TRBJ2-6	ASSLVEGAPGANVLT
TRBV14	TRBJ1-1	ASSQDGGGWGTEAF
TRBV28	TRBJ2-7	ASGLAGVYEQY
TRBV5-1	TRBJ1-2	ASSLETAYGYT